This entry concerns a single T cell receptor beta chain. Its specificity is unknown. The method was immunoSEQ multiplex PCR; TCRdb's version includes in-frame clones alone and lacks a portion of them. The sample lists 15,000 or so clones, 70% to 90% seen once, with roughly 30% in the top ten. These data belong to a study of OX40 agonist ivuxolimab in advanced cancers. This CDR3 region has 15 residues. Germline lookup yields CDR1 MRHNA and CDR2 SNTAGT. V was shortened by 3 bases and J by 5 bases, with 13 bases between the two germline ends. Overall study findings and caveats: Among the nonresponders, some also had low normalized T-cell clonal expansion.

The source of this sequence is an adult with an advanced solid tumor such as melanoma, head and neck, liver or kidney cancer. The chain has TRBV6-4 and TRBJ2-2, with D perhaps TRBD2 (5 bases). This material consisted of CD4+ or CD8+ T cells sorted from blood, taken in a trial of the OX40 agonist ivuxolimab. For the CDR3, the DNA is TGTGCCAGCAGTGAAGAGGGAAGTCAGACCGGGGAGCTGTTTTTT. Its translation is CASSEEGSQTGELFF.